Listed below are T cell receptor beta chains from one sample, sequenced in a study of cytomegalovirus exposure and HLA in healthy donors. Clones were read by immunoSEQ multiplex PCR, and TCRdb kept only the in-frame ones, dropping some. The repertoire consists of 200,000 to 250,000 clones, with under 80% occurring once and the leading ten covering under 0.25%. Material: PBMCs. All receptors come from a girl aged 2 to 9 in good health and CMV-seronegative. The CDR3 runs from the conserved cysteine through the conserved F or W. A D gene is named only where the DNA matches it firmly. Not every row has a clone size; where given, it reads once, few, many or a size class.

j_gene: TRBJ1-3
v_gene: TRBV18
d_gene: NA
abundance: NA
len: 15
CDR3aa: CASSPDSSSGNTIYF
CDR3nt: TGTGCCAGCTCACCAGACAGTAGCTCTGGAAACACCATATATTTT

j_gene: TRBJ2-3
v_gene: TRBV19
d_gene: NA
abundance: NA
len: 11
CDR3aa: CASSTADTQYF
CDR3nt: TGTGCCAGTAGTACGGCAGATACGCAGTATTTT

j_gene: TRBJ1-5
v_gene: TRBV5-6
d_gene: TRBD1
abundance: NA
len: 15
CDR3aa: CASSATGGGNQPQHF
CDR3nt: TGTGCCAGCAGCGCGACAGGGGGCGGCAATCAGCCCCAGCATTTT

j_gene: TRBJ2-7
v_gene: TRBV19
d_gene: NA
abundance: once
len: 12
CDR3aa: CASSGASYEQYF
CDR3nt: TGTGCCAGTAGTGGGGCTAGCTACGAGCAGTACTTC

j_gene: TRBJ2-7
v_gene: TRBV11-2
d_gene: NA
abundance: NA
len: 16
CDR3aa: CASSLFSSIQGYEQYF
CDR3nt: TGTGCCAGCAGCTTATTTTCTTCAATCCAGGGCTACGAGCAGTACTTC

j_gene: TRBJ1-1
v_gene: TRBV7-9
d_gene: NA
abundance: NA
len: 15
CDR3aa: CASSLQVLENTEAFF
CDR3nt: TGTGCCAGCAGCTTGCAGGTCTTGGAGAACACTGAAGCTTTCTTT

j_gene: TRBJ2-3
v_gene: TRBV5-4
d_gene: TRBD2
abundance: NA
len: 16
CDR3aa: CASSPRTSGRPDTQYF
CDR3nt: TGTGCCAGCAGCCCTCGGACTAGCGGGAGACCAGATACGCAGTATTTT

j_gene: TRBJ2-3
v_gene: TRBV5-1
d_gene: NA
abundance: NA
len: 15
CDR3aa: CASSSKTGSTDTQYF
CDR3nt: TGCGCCAGCAGCTCGAAGACAGGCTCCACAGATACGCAGTATTTT

j_gene: TRBJ1-1
v_gene: TRBV27
d_gene: TRBD1
abundance: NA
len: 15
CDR3aa: CASSLSDRGRSLAFF
CDR3nt: TGTGCCAGCAGTTTATCGGACAGGGGCCGGTCCTTAGCTTTCTTT

j_gene: TRBJ2-7
v_gene: TRBV5-6
d_gene: NA
abundance: NA
len: 12
CDR3aa: CASSLQGFEQYF
CDR3nt: TGTGCCAGCAGCTTGCAGGGGTTCGAGCAGTACTTC

j_gene: TRBJ2-1
v_gene: TRBV29-1
d_gene: TRBD2
abundance: NA
len: 13
CDR3aa: CSVGGRALGEQFF
CDR3nt: TGCAGCGTTGGCGGGAGGGCCCTAGGGGAGCAGTTCTTC

j_gene: TRBJ2-7
v_gene: TRBV4-1
d_gene: NA
abundance: NA
len: 16
CDR3aa: CASSQTRGAGNYEQYF
CDR3nt: TGCGCCAGCAGCCAAACCCGCGGGGCCGGAAACTACGAGCAGTACTTC

j_gene: TRBJ1-4
v_gene: TRBV5-1
d_gene: NA
abundance: NA
len: 15
CDR3aa: CASSFQGGPNEKLFF
CDR3nt: TGCGCCAGCAGCTTTCAGGGCGGTCCTAATGAAAAACTGTTTTTT

j_gene: TRBJ2-7
v_gene: TRBV10-3
d_gene: NA
abundance: NA
len: 13
CDR3aa: CAISVGESYEQYF
CDR3nt: TGTGCCATCAGTGTGGGAGAATCCTACGAGCAGTACTTC

j_gene: TRBJ1-1
v_gene: TRBV25-1
d_gene: TRBD1
abundance: NA
len: 14
CDR3aa: CASSEDRDNTEAFF
CDR3nt: TGTGCCAGCAGTGAGGACAGGGATAACACTGAAGCTTTCTTT

j_gene: TRBJ2-1
v_gene: TRBV6-1
d_gene: TRBD2
abundance: NA
len: 16
CDR3aa: CASSATSGRSYNEQFF
CDR3nt: TGTGCCAGCAGTGCGACTAGCGGGAGATCCTACAATGAGCAGTTCTTC

j_gene: TRBJ1-5
v_gene: TRBV6-1
d_gene: NA
abundance: NA
len: 14
CDR3aa: CASSTVRVGQPQHF
CDR3nt: TGTGCCAGCAGTACGGTGAGGGTCGGTCAGCCCCAGCATTTT

j_gene: TRBJ2-7
v_gene: TRBV19
d_gene: TRBD1
abundance: NA
len: 14
CDR3aa: CASTPQGATYEQYF
CDR3nt: TGTGCCAGTACCCCACAGGGGGCCACCTACGAGCAGTACTTC

j_gene: TRBJ2-7
v_gene: TRBV5-1
d_gene: NA
abundance: NA
len: 14
CDR3aa: CASSGGHGGYEQYF
CDR3nt: TGCGCCAGCAGCGGAGGACACGGGGGCTACGAGCAGTACTTC

j_gene: TRBJ1-1
v_gene: TRBV6-4
d_gene: NA
abundance: few
len: 15
CDR3aa: CASSDGTGPYTEAFF
CDR3nt: TGTGCCAGCAGTGACGGAACAGGGCCATACACTGAAGCTTTCTTT

j_gene: TRBJ1-2
v_gene: TRBV12-5
d_gene: TRBD1
abundance: NA
len: 13
CDR3aa: CASGSTGVFGYTF
CDR3nt: TGTGCTAGTGGCTCGACAGGGGTTTTCGGCTACACCTTC

j_gene: TRBJ1-5
v_gene: TRBV14
d_gene: TRBD1
abundance: NA
len: 16
CDR3aa: CASSQVEDRDDQPQHF
CDR3nt: TGTGCCAGCAGCCAAGTGGAGGACAGGGATGATCAGCCCCAGCATTTT

j_gene: TRBJ2-1
v_gene: TRBV6-1
d_gene: TRBD1
abundance: NA
len: 16
CDR3aa: CASSAIGTALFNEQFF
CDR3nt: TGTGCCAGCAGTGCAATCGGGACAGCACTATTTAATGAGCAGTTCTTC

j_gene: TRBJ2-2
v_gene: TRBV7-9
d_gene: NA
abundance: once
len: 16
CDR3aa: CASSLRVGGATGELFF
CDR3nt: TGTGCCAGCAGCTTGCGAGTGGGCGGGGCGACCGGGGAGCTGTTTTTT

j_gene: TRBJ2-7
v_gene: TRBV25-1
d_gene: NA
abundance: NA
len: 15
CDR3aa: CASSEVGLGVHEQYF
CDR3nt: TGTGCCAGCAGTGAAGTGGGTTTAGGGGTCCACGAGCAGTACTTC

j_gene: TRBJ2-7
v_gene: TRBV27
d_gene: NA
abundance: NA
len: 13
CDR3aa: CASSRTVSYEQYF
CDR3nt: TGTGCCAGCAGTCGGACAGTCTCCTACGAGCAGTACTTC

j_gene: TRBJ2-5
v_gene: TRBV5-6
d_gene: TRBD1
abundance: NA
len: 14
CDR3aa: CASSIPGQQETQYF
CDR3nt: TGTGCCAGCAGCATACCGGGACAGCAAGAGACCCAGTACTTC

j_gene: TRBJ1-1
v_gene: TRBV2
d_gene: NA
abundance: NA
len: 13
CDR3aa: CASSGEVNTEAFF
CDR3nt: TGTGCCAGCAGTGGAGAAGTGAACACTGAAGCTTTCTTT

j_gene: TRBJ2-3
v_gene: TRBV7-2
d_gene: TRBD1
abundance: NA
len: 15
CDR3aa: CASSTWTGSVDTQYF
CDR3nt: TGTGCCAGCAGTACCTGGACAGGCTCGGTGGATACGCAGTATTTT

j_gene: TRBJ2-1
v_gene: TRBV13
d_gene: TRBD2
abundance: NA
len: 16
CDR3aa: CASSLGAGDSQYEQFF
CDR3nt: TGTGCCAGCAGCTTAGGAGCGGGAGATAGTCAATATGAGCAGTTCTTC

j_gene: TRBJ1-1
v_gene: TRBV19
d_gene: TRBD1
abundance: NA
len: 14
CDR3aa: CASTSGGRGREAFF
CDR3nt: TGTGCCAGTACTTCAGGGGGCAGGGGACGTGAAGCTTTCTTT

j_gene: TRBJ2-3
v_gene: TRBV5-4
d_gene: TRBD2
abundance: NA
len: 17
CDR3aa: CASSLESSGEITDTQYF
CDR3nt: TGTGCCAGCAGCTTGGAATCTAGCGGGGAAATCACAGATACGCAGTATTTT

j_gene: TRBJ1-5
v_gene: TRBV6-6
d_gene: TRBD1
abundance: NA
len: 15
CDR3aa: CASSFGQGASQPQHF
CDR3nt: TGTGCCAGCAGTTTCGGACAGGGGGCGTCACAGCCCCAGCATTTT